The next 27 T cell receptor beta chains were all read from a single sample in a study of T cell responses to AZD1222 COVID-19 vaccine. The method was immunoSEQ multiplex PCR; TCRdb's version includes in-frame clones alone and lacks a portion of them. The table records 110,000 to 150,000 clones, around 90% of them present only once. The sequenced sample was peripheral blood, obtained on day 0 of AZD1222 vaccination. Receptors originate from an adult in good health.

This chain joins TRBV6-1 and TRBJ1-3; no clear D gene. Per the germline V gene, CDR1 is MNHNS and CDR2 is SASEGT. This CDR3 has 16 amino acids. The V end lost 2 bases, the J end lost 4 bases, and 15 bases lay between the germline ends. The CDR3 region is CASSESPEVAGNTIYF. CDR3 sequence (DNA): TGTGCCAGCAGTGAATCTCCCGAGGTAGCAGGAAACACCATATATTTT.

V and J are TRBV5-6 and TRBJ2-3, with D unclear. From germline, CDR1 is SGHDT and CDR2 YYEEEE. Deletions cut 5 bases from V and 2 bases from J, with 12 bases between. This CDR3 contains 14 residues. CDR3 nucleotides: TGTGCCAGCAGGTCGACCCTCTACACAGATACGCAGTATTTT. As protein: CASRSTLYTDTQYF.

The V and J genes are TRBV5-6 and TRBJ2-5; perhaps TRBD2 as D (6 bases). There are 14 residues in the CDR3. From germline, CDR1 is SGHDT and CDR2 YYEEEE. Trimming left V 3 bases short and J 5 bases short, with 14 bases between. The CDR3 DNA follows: TGTGCCAGCAGCTGGGACGGGAGTGGCGAGACCCAGTACTTC. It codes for CASSWDGSGETQYF.

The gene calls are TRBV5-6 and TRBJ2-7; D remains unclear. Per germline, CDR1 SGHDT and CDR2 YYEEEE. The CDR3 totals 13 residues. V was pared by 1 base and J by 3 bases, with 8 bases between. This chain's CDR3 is CASSLLRDYEQYF. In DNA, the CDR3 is TGTGCCAGCAGCTTGCTTCGCGACTACGAGCAGTACTTC.

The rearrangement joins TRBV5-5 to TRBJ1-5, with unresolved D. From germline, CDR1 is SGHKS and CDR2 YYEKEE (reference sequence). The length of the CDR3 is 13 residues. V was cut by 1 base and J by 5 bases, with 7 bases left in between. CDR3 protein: CASSLRTYQPQHF. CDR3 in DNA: TGTGCCAGCAGCTTGAGAACATATCAGCCCCAGCATTTT.

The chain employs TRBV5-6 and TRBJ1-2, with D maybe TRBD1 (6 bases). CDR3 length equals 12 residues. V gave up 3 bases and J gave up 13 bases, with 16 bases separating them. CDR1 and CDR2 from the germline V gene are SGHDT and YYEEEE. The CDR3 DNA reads TGTGCCAGCAGCTACGGACAGCCGCCTGCCACCTTC. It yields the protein CASSYGQPPATF.

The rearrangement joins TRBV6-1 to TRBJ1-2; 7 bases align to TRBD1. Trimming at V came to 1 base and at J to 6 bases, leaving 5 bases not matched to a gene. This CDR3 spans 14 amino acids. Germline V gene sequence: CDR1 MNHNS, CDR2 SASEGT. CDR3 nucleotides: TGTGCCAGCAGTGAAGTAGGGGGCGCCGATGGCTACACCTTC. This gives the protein CASSEVGGADGYTF.

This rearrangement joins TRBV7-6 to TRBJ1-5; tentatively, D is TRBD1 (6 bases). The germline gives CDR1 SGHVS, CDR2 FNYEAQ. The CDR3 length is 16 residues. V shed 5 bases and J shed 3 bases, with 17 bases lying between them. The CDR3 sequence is CASSSRQAPNNQPQHF. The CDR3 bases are TGTGCCAGCAGCAGCAGACAGGCCCCTAACAATCAGCCCCAGCATTTT.

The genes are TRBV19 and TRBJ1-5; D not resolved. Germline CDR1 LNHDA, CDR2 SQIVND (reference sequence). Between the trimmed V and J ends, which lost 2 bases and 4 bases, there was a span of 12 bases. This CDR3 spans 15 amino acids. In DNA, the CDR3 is TGTGCCAGTAGTATAATGGGCAGGAAGAATCAGCCCCAGCATTTT. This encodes CASSIMGRKNQPQHF.

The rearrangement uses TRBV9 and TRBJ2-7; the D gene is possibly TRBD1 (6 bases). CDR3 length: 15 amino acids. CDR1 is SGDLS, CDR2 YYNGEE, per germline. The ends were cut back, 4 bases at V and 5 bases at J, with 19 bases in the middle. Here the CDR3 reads CASSTRPGDRDEQYF. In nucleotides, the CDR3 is TGTGCCAGCAGCACCCGACCAGGGGATAGGGACGAGCAGTACTTC.

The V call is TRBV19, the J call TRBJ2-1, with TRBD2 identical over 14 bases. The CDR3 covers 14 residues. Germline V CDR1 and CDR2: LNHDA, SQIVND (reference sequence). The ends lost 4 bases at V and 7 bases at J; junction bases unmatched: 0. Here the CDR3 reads CASSRLAGGNEQFF. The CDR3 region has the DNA TGTGCCAGTAGTAGACTAGCGGGAGGGAATGAGCAGTTCTTC. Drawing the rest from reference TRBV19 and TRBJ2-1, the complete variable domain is DGGITQSPKYLFRKEGQNVTLSCEQNLNHDAMYWYRQDPGQGLRLIYYSQIVNDFQKGDIAEGYSVSREKKESFPLTVTSAQKNPTAFYLCASSRLAGGNEQFFGPGTRLTVL.

CDR3 nucleotides: TGTGCCACCAGTGATTTGGGACAGGATTACAATGAGCAGTTCTTC. This encodes CATSDLGQDYNEQFF. The chain is built from TRBV24-1 and TRBJ2-1; 7 nucleotides line up with TRBD1. Germline assignment: CDR1 KGHDR and CDR2 SFDVKD. V was pared by 0 bases and J by 4 bases, with 2 bases of the junction left unmatched. CDR3 length: 15 residues.

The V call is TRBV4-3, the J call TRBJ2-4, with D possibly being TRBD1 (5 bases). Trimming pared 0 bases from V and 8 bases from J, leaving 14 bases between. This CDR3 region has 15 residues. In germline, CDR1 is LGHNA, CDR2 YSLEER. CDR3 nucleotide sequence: TGCGCCAGCAGCCAAGAGGACCAGGGCCTGGACATTCAGTACTTC. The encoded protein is CASSQEDQGLDIQYF.

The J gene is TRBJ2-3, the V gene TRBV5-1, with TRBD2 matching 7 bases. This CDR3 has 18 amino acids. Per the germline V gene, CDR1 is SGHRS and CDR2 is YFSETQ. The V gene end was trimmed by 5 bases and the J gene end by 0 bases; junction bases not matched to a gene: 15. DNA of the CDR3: TGCGCCAGCAGTTCGTTCTCTACCCTAGCGGTGAGCACAGATACGCAGTATTTT. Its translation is CASSSFSTLAVSTDTQYF.

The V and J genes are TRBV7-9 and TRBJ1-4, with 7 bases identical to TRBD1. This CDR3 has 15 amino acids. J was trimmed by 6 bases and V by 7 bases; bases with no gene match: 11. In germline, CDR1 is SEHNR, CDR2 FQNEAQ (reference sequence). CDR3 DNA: TGTGCCAGCACCCTTATTCAGGGGGGAGATGAAAAACTGTTTTTT. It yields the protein CASTLIQGGDEKLFF. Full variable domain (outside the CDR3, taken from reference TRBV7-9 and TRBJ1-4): DTGVSQNPRHKITKRGQNVTFRCDPISEHNRLYWYRQTLGQGPEFLTYFQNEAQLEKSRLLSDRFSAERPKGSFSTLEIQRTEQGDSAMYLCASTLIQGGDEKLFFGSGTQLSVL.

The CDR3 DNA reads as TGCAGTGCACACAGGGACAATACGCAGTATTTT. It encodes CSAHRDNTQYF. J is TRBJ2-3 and V is TRBV20-1; TRBD1 might be the D (6 bases). Trimming left V 6 bases short and J 7 bases short, with 11 bases between. CDR3 length: 11 residues. Germline V gives CDR1 DFQATT, CDR2 SNEGSKA (reference sequence).

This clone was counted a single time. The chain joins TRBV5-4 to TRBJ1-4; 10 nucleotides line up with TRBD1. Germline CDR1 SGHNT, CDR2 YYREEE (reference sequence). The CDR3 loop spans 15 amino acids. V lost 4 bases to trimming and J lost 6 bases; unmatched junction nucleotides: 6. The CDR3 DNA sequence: TGTGCCAGCAGCAGAGACAGGGGGCAGTATGAAAAACTGTTTTTT. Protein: CASSRDRGQYEKLFF.

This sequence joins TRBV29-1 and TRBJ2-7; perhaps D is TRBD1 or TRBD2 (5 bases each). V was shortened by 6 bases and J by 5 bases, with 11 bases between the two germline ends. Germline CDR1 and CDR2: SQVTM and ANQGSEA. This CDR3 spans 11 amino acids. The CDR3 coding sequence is TGCAGCGTGCTAGGGGAGAACGAGCAGTACTTC. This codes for CSVLGENEQYF.

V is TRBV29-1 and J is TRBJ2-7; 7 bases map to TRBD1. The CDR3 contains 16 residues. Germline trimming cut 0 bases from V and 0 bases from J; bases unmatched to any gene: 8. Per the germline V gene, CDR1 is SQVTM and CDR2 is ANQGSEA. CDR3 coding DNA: TGCAGCGTTGAAGACCGACAGGGTTTTAGCTCCTACGAGCAGTACTTC. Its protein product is CSVEDRQGFSSYEQYF.

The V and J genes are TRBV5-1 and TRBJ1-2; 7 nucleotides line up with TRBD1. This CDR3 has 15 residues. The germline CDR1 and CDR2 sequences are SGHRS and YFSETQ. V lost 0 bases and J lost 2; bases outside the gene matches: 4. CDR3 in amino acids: CASSLGQGRNYGYTF. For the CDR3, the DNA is TGCGCCAGCAGCTTGGGACAGGGCAGAAACTATGGCTACACCTTC.

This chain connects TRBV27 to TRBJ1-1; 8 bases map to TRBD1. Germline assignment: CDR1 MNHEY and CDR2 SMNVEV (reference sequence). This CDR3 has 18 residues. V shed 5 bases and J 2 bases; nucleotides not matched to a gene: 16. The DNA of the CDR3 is TGTGCCAGCAGTGAAGGGTGGGCATGGGGACAGGATAACACTGAAGCTTTCTTT. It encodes CASSEGWAWGQDNTEAFF.

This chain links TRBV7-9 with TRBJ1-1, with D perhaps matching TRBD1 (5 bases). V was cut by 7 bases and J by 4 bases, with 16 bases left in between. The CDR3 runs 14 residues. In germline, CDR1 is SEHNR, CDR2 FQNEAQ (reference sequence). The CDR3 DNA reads TGTGCCAGCATCCAAGGGGAGTCGCTCACTGAAGCTTTCTTT. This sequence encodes CASIQGESLTEAFF.

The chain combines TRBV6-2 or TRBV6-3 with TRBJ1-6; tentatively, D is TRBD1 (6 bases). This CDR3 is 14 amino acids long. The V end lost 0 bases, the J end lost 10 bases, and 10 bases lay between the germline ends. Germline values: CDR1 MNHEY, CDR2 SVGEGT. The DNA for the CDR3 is TGTGCCAGCAGTTACTCGAGCAGGGGCTCACCCCTCCACTTT. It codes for CASSYSSRGSPLHF.

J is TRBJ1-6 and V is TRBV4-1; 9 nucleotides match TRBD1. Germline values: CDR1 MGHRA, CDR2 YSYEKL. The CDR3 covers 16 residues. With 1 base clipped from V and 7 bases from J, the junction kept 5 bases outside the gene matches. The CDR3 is CASSQAPGTGNSPLHF. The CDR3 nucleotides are TGCGCCAGCAGCCAAGCCCCCGGGACAGGGAATTCACCCCTCCACTTT.

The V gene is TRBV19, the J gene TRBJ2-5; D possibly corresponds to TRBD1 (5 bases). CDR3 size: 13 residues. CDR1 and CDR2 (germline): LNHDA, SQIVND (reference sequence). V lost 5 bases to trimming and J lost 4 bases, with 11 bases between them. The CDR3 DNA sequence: TGTGCCAGTAGTCAACTCGACAGAGAGACCCAGTACTTC. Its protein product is CASSQLDRETQYF.

The CDR3 is CASSQEGGARVRSEAFF. In nucleotides, the CDR3 is TGTGCCAGCAGCCAAGAAGGGGGAGCAAGGGTACGGTCTGAAGCTTTCTTT. The chain combines TRBV4-2 with TRBJ1-1; tentative D call: TRBD1 (6 bases). The CDR3 consists of 17 residues. V gave up 0 bases and J gave up 6 bases, with 20 bases separating them. From germline, CDR1 is LGHNA and CDR2 YNFKEQ.

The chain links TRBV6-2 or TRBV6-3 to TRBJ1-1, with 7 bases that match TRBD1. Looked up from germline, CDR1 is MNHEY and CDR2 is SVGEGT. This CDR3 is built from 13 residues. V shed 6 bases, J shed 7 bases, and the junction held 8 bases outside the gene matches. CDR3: CASSQNRGDEAFF. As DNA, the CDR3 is TGTGCCAGCAGCCAAAACAGGGGCGATGAAGCTTTCTTT.